This T cell receptor beta chain was identified during a study of control samples from healthy donors and cancer patients. Clones were read by immunoSEQ multiplex PCR, and TCRdb kept only the in-frame ones, dropping some. Seen here are 77,000 or so clones, around 92% observed once, and the top ten hold 15% to 19%. From germline, CDR1 is MNHNY and CDR2 SVGAGI (reference sequence). The CDR3 runs 15 residues. V lost 6 bases and J lost 2; bases outside the gene matches: 8. Sequenced input: blood. The TCR sequence derives from a man aged 30 to 45 in good health. V is TRBV6-6 and J is TRBJ2-7; 9 nucleotides align to TRBD2. Written as DNA, the CDR3 is TGTGCCAGCAGGCCGGGAGCGGGGGGAGCCTACGAGCAGTACTTC. Translated: CASRPGAGGAYEQYF.